This is a list of T cell receptor beta chains from one sample in a study of OX40 agonist ivuxolimab in advanced cancers. The protocol was immunoSEQ multiplex PCR, while the TCRdb copy is restricted to in-frame clones and leaves out a portion. The sample holds about 53,000 clones, around 87% seen once. The sample was CD4+ or CD8+ T cells sorted from blood, taken in a trial of the OX40 agonist ivuxolimab. The receptor set was obtained from an adult with an advanced solid tumor such as melanoma, head and neck, liver or kidney cancer. Both conserved end residues are part of each CDR3. D genes are given only for firm matches.

d_call | v_call | cdr3_aa
NA | TRBV6-9 | CASSYSNSPGNEQFF
TRBD1 | TRBV7-2 | CASSEQGDEQYF
NA | TRBV11-1 | CASSLGPSTEAFF
NA | TRBV19 | CASSTPQGGKQYF
NA | TRBV7-9 | CASSPITSGTEAFF
NA | TRBV5-8 | CASSLRTAEAGDTQYF
NA | TRBV7-2 | CASSSRDGYNQPQHF
TRBD1 | TRBV7-9 | CASSSQGDSGYTF
TRBD2 | TRBV7-3 | CASSQFPGTSGGTGELFF
TRBD1 | TRBV5-1 | CASSLGTTRTGNSEQYF
NA | TRBV25-1 | CASSGEGGTSYEQYF
TRBD1 | TRBV6-1 | CASRDRGLIADTQYF
NA | TRBV15 | CATSPSRSRYGYTF
NA | TRBV11-2 | CASSPPSPGGEQYF
NA | TRBV10-3 | CAISETGSNTGELFF
TRBD2 | TRBV19 | CASSRRTSSTSYEQYF
TRBD1 | TRBV28 | CASSESGRGLRETQYF
NA | TRBV30 | CAWSYSGEQFF
NA | TRBV5-1 | CASSLSSGGYTF
NA | TRBV21-1 | CATSRGLNQPQHF
TRBD2 | TRBV5-1 | CASSLDSSGAYEQYF
NA | TRBV7-9 | CASSPRGGEDNSPLHF
NA | TRBV27 | CASSSSPKNSEAFF
NA | TRBV19 | CASSNPGLLSYGYTF
NA | TRBV7-2 | CASSFVEGRETQYF
TRBD1 | TRBV7-2 | CASSQDRGAYNEQFF
NA | TRBV9 | CASSVGDRGQETQYF
NA | TRBV5-6 | CASSFRDTVYEQYF
NA | TRBV6-1 | CASSGRWNTEAFF
TRBD1 | TRBV6-6 | CASSYTTGTSQETQYF
NA | TRBV5-8 | CASSRGYSNQPQHF
NA | TRBV4-2 | CASSLTRGRGGGNEQFF
NA | TRBV11-2 | CASSFGASSYNSPLHF
NA | TRBV10-3 | CATRTDTQYF
TRBD2 | TRBV29-1 | CSLATSGGPEQFF
NA | TRBV9 | CASSVAGHQGQETQYF
TRBD2 | TRBV7-9 | CASEFVSGTSSYNEQFF
NA | TRBV28 | CASSSRLRVNTEAFF
NA | TRBV19 | CASSMGDTAYEQYF
TRBD1 | TRBV6-5 | CATRQGQNTEAFF
NA | TRBV28 | CASSLLRGPETQYF
TRBD2 | TRBV7-3 | CASSTWTSVTDTQYF
NA | TRBV6-1 | CASSGQFGYTF
TRBD1 | TRBV6-1 | CASSVMRGQVQYF
NA | TRBV19 | CASSLRPSGNTIYF